The 9 T cell receptor beta chains given below trace back to one sample, sequenced in a study of cytomegalovirus exposure and HLA in healthy donors. PCR amplification relied on 60 Vbeta primers (plus 13 Jbeta primers). Data came from immunoSEQ multiplex PCR; TCRdb stores just in-frame clones and leaves some out. The data contain about 190,000 clones, roughly 80% of them seen just once; the ten biggest clones take up 3% to 4.5%. The material sequenced was PBMCs. These TCRs come from a man aged 50 to 59 in good health and CMV-seronegative.

J is TRBJ2-5 and V is TRBV7-9; tentatively, D is TRBD1 (6 bases). The length of the CDR3 is 15 residues. The germline V and J ends were trimmed by 2 bases and 2 bases, with 12 bases remaining between them. Germline V CDR1 and CDR2: SEHNR, FQNEAQ (reference sequence). CDR3 loop: CASSLKVGTQETQYF. CDR3 sequence (DNA): TGTGCCAGCAGCTTAAAGGTTGGGACACAAGAGACCCAGTACTTC. Full variable domain (outside the CDR3, taken from reference TRBV7-9 and TRBJ2-5): DTGVSQNPRHKITKRGQNVTFRCDPISEHNRLYWYRQTLGQGPEFLTYFQNEAQLEKSRLLSDRFSAERPKGSFSTLEIQRTEQGDSAMYLCASSLKVGTQETQYFGPGTRLLVL.

This clone was observed a few times. This chain uses TRBV25-1 with TRBJ1-1; D is unresolved. Germline CDR1 is MGHDK and CDR2 is SYGVNS. With 8 bases removed from V and 7 bases from J, the gap between germline ends came to 11 bases. This CDR3 region has 11 residues. The CDR3 region has the DNA TGTGCCAGCGGCGGGAAATTTGAAGCTTTCTTT. Translating it yields CASGGKFEAFF.

J is TRBJ1-2 and V is TRBV27; 10 nucleotides match TRBD1. The V segment lost 7 bases and the J segment 6 bases; nucleotides outside the gene matches: 11. This CDR3 region has 15 residues. CDR1 is MNHEY and CDR2 is SMNVEV in the germline V gene (reference sequence). CDR3: CASKTDRGPIDGYTF. The CDR3 nucleotides read TGTGCCAGCAAGACAGACAGGGGGCCTATTGATGGCTACACCTTC.

The gene calls are TRBV11-2 and TRBJ2-7; perhaps TRBD1 as D (5 bases). V lost 4 bases to trimming and J lost 4 bases, with 8 bases between them. The germline V gene has CDR1 SGHAT and CDR2 FQNNGV. This CDR3 has 12 residues. Written as DNA, the CDR3 is TGTGCCAGCAGCTCTGACAGTTACGAGCAGTACTTC. Translation: CASSSDSYEQYF. The whole variable domain, filled in from reference TRBV11-2 and TRBJ2-7, reads EAGVAQSPRYKIIEKRQSVAFWCNPISGHATLYWYQQILGQGPKLLIQFQNNGVVDDSQLPKDRFSAERLKGVDSTLKIQPAKLEDSAVYLCASSSDSYEQYFGPGTRLTVT.

The gene calls are TRBV13 and TRBJ2-7, with 10 bases matching TRBD1. V gave up 1 base and J gave up 6 bases; unmatched junction bases: 6. The CDR3 totals 15 residues. Germline CDR1 PRHDT, CDR2 FYEKMQ (reference sequence). The CDR3 DNA reads as TGTGCCAGCAGCTTAGAACCGACAGGGGGCATCGAGCAGTACTTC. Amino acids: CASSLEPTGGIEQYF. The whole variable domain, remainder taken from reference TRBV13 and TRBJ2-7, is AAGVIQSPRHLIKEKRETATLKCYPIPRHDTVYWYQQGPGQDPQFLISFYEKMQSDKGSIPDRFSAQQFSDYHSELNMSSLELGDSALYFCASSLEPTGGIEQYFGPGTRLTVT.

This clone has a single count. This rearrangement joins TRBV27 to TRBJ1-3; 12 positions match TRBD1. There are 19 residues in the CDR3. CDR1 and CDR2 from the germline V gene are MNHEY and SMNVEV (reference sequence). J was trimmed by 2 bases and V by 6 bases; bases with no gene match: 14. The CDR3 DNA is TGTGCCAGCAGGAACTCCGGGACAGGGGGCGGGAGGCCTGGAAACACCATATATTTT. It specifies CASRNSGTGGGRPGNTIYF.

CDR3 coding DNA: TGTGCCAGCAGCTTAGCGCTTGTGACTGCTGAGCAGTTCTTC. Its translation: CASSLALVTAEQFF. This chain connects TRBV7-2 to TRBJ2-1; D gene unclear. Between the trimmed V and J ends, which lost 0 bases and 9 bases, there was a span of 12 bases. The CDR3 runs 14 residues. Germline V gene lookup returns CDR1 SGHTA and CDR2 FQGNSA.

CDR3 loop: CASRPTGPYGYTF. The CDR3 DNA sequence: TGTGCCAGCAGACCTACAGGGCCGTATGGCTACACCTTC. This chain uses TRBV6-5 with TRBJ1-2; possibly TRBD1 for D (6 bases). CDR3 size: 13 residues. The germline V gene encodes CDR1 MNHEY and CDR2 SVGAGI. Trimming took 6 bases from V and 5 from J, leaving 13 bases between them.

This clone has more than one count but fewer than ten. The chain combines TRBV7-2 with TRBJ1-2; D remains unclear. Germline assignment: CDR1 SGHTA and CDR2 FQGNSA. V was clipped by 5 bases and J by 4 bases, with 17 bases between them. CDR3 length: 15 amino acids. CDR3 coding DNA: TGTGCCAGCAGCCCCACCGCGCAGGCCTCCTATGGCTACACCTTC. Translating it yields CASSPTAQASYGYTF.